Each of the 24 T cell receptor beta chains below was sequenced from the same sample in a study of control samples from healthy donors and cancer patients (dated by TCRdb to 2020 to 2022). The protocol used for the library was the immunoSEQ multiplex PCR assay. TCRdb limited this immuneACCESS table to in-frame rearrangements with V and J called. A share of clones is missing; checked studies link under half to unresolved V genes, and the rest is unexplained. The sample records more than 100,000 clones, nearly 90% of which are singletons. The ten largest make up 6% to 9.5% of the sample. Specimen: PBMCs. The origin of the receptors is a man aged 50 to 60 with head and neck cancer.

The rearrangement joins TRBV4-1 to TRBJ1-6; the match to TRBD1 covers 9 bases. CDR1 MGHRA and CDR2 YSYEKL come from the germline V gene. The CDR3 has 15 residues. Trimming took 4 bases from V and 4 from J; bases not matched to a gene: 2. The DNA for the CDR3 is TGCGCCAGCAGCCCGGGACAGGGTTATAATTCACCCCTCCACTTT. Translating it yields CASSPGQGYNSPLHF.

Comment on this clone: Other DNA sequences in the same sample also yield this CDR3. The chain combines TRBV6-5 with TRBJ2-7; 9 bases match TRBD1. With 0 bases clipped from V and 1 base from J, the junction kept 1 base outside the gene matches. Germline-derived CDR1 and CDR2 are MNHEY and SVGAGI. The CDR3 covers 15 residues. CDR3: CASSYSGTGSYEQYF. The CDR3 DNA sequence: TGTGCCAGCAGTTACTCTGGGACAGGGTCCTACGAGCAGTACTTC.

The J gene is TRBJ2-6, the V gene TRBV11-2; D is undetermined. Trimming removed 5 bases from V and 0 bases from J, with 5 bases in between. Germline loops: CDR1 SGHAT, CDR2 FQNNGV. The CDR3 extends over 14 amino acids. CDR3 loop: CASSVHSGANVLTF. CDR3 in DNA: TGTGCCAGCAGCGTACACTCTGGGGCCAACGTCCTGACTTTC.

The V call is TRBV6-6, the J call TRBJ1-1; D not certain. The germline gives CDR1 MNHNY, CDR2 SVGAGI (reference sequence). The V gene lost 4 bases and the J gene lost 1 base, with 10 bases spanning the gap. CDR3 length: 14 amino acids. CDR3 DNA: TGTGCCAGCAGTTCCCTCACATCGAACACTGAAGCTTTCTTT. Its protein product is CASSSLTSNTEAFF.

The chain combines TRBV5-4 with TRBJ1-1; the D is unclear. This CDR3 contains 14 residues. Germline V CDR1 and CDR2: SGHNT, YYREEE (reference sequence). Trimming pared 1 base from V and 3 bases from J, leaving 10 bases between. CDR3 DNA sequence: TGTGCCAGCAGCTTGTGGGGTTCGGACACTGAAGCTTTCTTT. This sequence encodes CASSLWGSDTEAFF.

The chain uses TRBV7-6 and TRBJ2-3; TRBD2 matches 9 bases. V trimming: 5 bases; J trimming: 4 bases; junction bases outside the gene matches: 7. The germline CDR1 and CDR2 sequences are SGHVS and FNYEAQ. This CDR3 comprises 15 residues. CDR3 sequence: CASSPFQREADTQYF. The CDR3 region has the DNA TGTGCCAGCAGCCCCTTCCAGCGGGAGGCAGATACGCAGTATTTT.

This sequence joins TRBV7-9 and TRBJ1-4; TRBD1 agrees at 9 bases. Germline CDR1 reads SEHNR; CDR2 reads FQNEAQ (reference sequence). With 5 bases clipped from V and 6 bases from J, the junction kept 7 bases outside the gene matches. There are 15 residues in the CDR3. The chain's CDR3 is CASSRDGQGYEKLFF. DNA of the CDR3: TGTGCCAGCAGCAGAGATGGACAGGGGTATGAAAAACTGTTTTTT.

The V gene is TRBV28, the J gene TRBJ2-7, with D uncertain. The CDR3 consists of 13 residues. Trimming took off 5 bases at V and 3 bases at J, with 11 bases between the two ends. The V gene's germline CDR1 is MDHEN and CDR2 SYDVKM. CDR3 bases: TGTGCCAGCAGTGACCCGGGCGGCTACGAGCAGTACTTC. It translates to CASSDPGGYEQYF.

The DNA for the CDR3 is TGTGCCAGCAGCCTCACAAACTATGGCTACACCTTC. Translated: CASSLTNYGYTF. This chain links TRBV28 with TRBJ1-2, with D uncertain. Trimming left V 6 bases short and J 2 bases short, with 7 bases between. There are 12 residues in the CDR3. Germline-derived CDR1 and CDR2 are MDHEN and SYDVKM.

The CDR3 loop reads CASRGWSYNSPLHF. In nucleotides, the CDR3 is TGTGCCAGCAGAGGGTGGTCCTATAATTCACCCCTCCACTTT. The J gene is TRBJ1-6, the V gene TRBV7-9; the D is unclear. In germline, CDR1 is SEHNR, CDR2 FQNEAQ (reference sequence). With 6 bases removed from V and 1 base from J, the gap between germline ends came to 7 bases. This CDR3 comprises 14 residues. The full variable domain, rest sourced from reference TRBV7-9 and TRBJ1-6, is DTGVSQNPRHKITKRGQNVTFRCDPISEHNRLYWYRQTLGQGPEFLTYFQNEAQLEKSRLLSDRFSAERPKGSFSTLEIQRTEQGDSAMYLCASRGWSYNSPLHFGNGTRLTVT.

The chain couples TRBV27 to TRBJ2-1, with D possibly matching TRBD1 (5 bases). V lost 4 bases and J 8 bases, leaving 12 bases between the germline ends. The length of the CDR3 is 13 residues. Germline CDR1 is MNHEY and CDR2 is SMNVEV (reference sequence). The CDR3 loop is CASSYSGQDEQFF. The CDR3 DNA reads TGTGCCAGCAGTTATTCAGGGCAGGATGAGCAGTTCTTC.

The rearrangement joins TRBV6-5 to TRBJ2-1; 8 positions agree with TRBD1. In germline, CDR1 is MNHEY, CDR2 SVGAGI. The CDR3 has 15 residues. The trim removed 6 bases at V and 6 bases at J, leaving 10 bases unmatched. The DNA of the CDR3 is TGTGCCAGCAGACTGACAGGGGTTTGGGTCAATGAGCAGTTCTTC. It specifies CASRLTGVWVNEQFF.

V and J are TRBV27 and TRBJ2-1; tentatively, D is TRBD1 (6 bases). The ends were cut back, 3 bases at V and 9 bases at J, with 18 bases in the middle. The CDR3 loop spans 15 amino acids. Looked up from germline, CDR1 is MNHEY and CDR2 is SMNVEV (reference sequence). For the CDR3, the DNA is TGTGCCAGCAGTTTTGACAGGCCTCCCCGACCTGAGCAGTTCTTC. Protein sequence: CASSFDRPPRPEQFF.

This chain uses TRBV5-1 with TRBJ2-1, with 15 bases fitting TRBD2. The J segment lost 3 bases and the V segment lost 4 bases, leaving 5 bases of the junction unmatched. The CDR3 has 17 residues. Germline CDR1 SGHRS, CDR2 YFSETQ. The CDR3, as DNA: TGCGCCAGCAGCCCCGGACTAGCGGGGGGGGGCTACAATGAGCAGTTCTTC. Encoded protein: CASSPGLAGGGYNEQFF.

The V call is TRBV7-2, the J call TRBJ2-1; D ambiguous. The germline V gene encodes CDR1 SGHTA and CDR2 FQGNSA. V shed 0 bases and J shed 6 bases, with 18 bases lying between them. This CDR3 is 17 amino acids long. CDR3 sequence reads: CASSLALDSPFPNEQFF. The DNA for the CDR3 is TGTGCCAGCAGCTTAGCCCTAGATTCACCGTTCCCCAATGAGCAGTTCTTC.

The rearrangement links TRBV24-1 to TRBJ2-7, with a tentative D call TRBD2 (6 bases). The CDR3 spans 15 residues. CDR1 is KGHDR and CDR2 is SFDVKD in the germline V gene. The ends were cut back, 5 bases at V and 3 bases at J, with 16 bases in the middle. CDR3 loop: CATSAGEVRLYEQYF. The CDR3 DNA follows: TGTGCCACCAGTGCTGGGGAGGTCCGACTCTACGAGCAGTACTTC.

The genes are TRBV7-9 and TRBJ1-2; no firm D call. The CDR3 contains 14 residues. V was clipped by 3 bases and J by 1 base, with 9 bases between them. CDR1 is SEHNR, CDR2 FQNEAQ, per germline (reference sequence). The DNA of the CDR3 is TGTGCCAGCAGCTTTTTCGGGGTTAACTATGGCTACACCTTC. Its protein is CASSFFGVNYGYTF.

The chain recombines TRBV12-3 or TRBV12-4 with TRBJ1-4; D is perhaps TRBD1 (5 bases). The CDR3 runs to 12 residues. The ends were cut back, 7 bases at V and 8 bases at J, with 11 bases in the middle. CDR3 sequence reads: CASNWGGEKLFF. The CDR3 DNA reads TGTGCCAGCAATTGGGGCGGGGAAAAACTGTTTTTT.

The chain links TRBV20-1 to TRBJ1-1; D remains ambiguous. The CDR3 is 11 amino acids. V lost 6 bases and J lost 10, with 15 bases in between. The germline V gene has CDR1 DFQATT and CDR2 SNEGSKA (reference sequence). CDR3 sequence (DNA): TGCAGTGCGCCTCAAGGGATGCCAGCTTTCTTT. Translated: CSAPQGMPAFF.

This clone has just a few counts. This sequence joins TRBV7-9 and TRBJ1-3; unclear D gene. CDR3 length: 16 amino acids. Trimming removed 5 bases from V and 6 bases from J, with 20 bases in between. Germline lookup yields CDR1 SEHNR and CDR2 FQNEAQ (reference sequence). This CDR3 is CASSPRATESSNTIYF. CDR3 DNA: TGTGCCAGCAGCCCGCGGGCCACAGAGTCGTCAAACACCATATATTTT.

The V and J genes are TRBV11-2 and TRBJ2-7; the D is unclear. CDR1 SGHAT and CDR2 FQNNGV come from the germline V gene. CDR3 size: 14 residues. Trimming removed 3 bases at V and 2 bases at J, with 11 bases between. This CDR3 is CASSFPGTTYEQYF. The CDR3 region has the DNA TGTGCCAGCAGCTTCCCAGGAACTACCTACGAGCAGTACTTC.

V gene TRBV2 combines with J gene TRBJ1-1; 7 bases agree with TRBD1. Germline trimming cut 1 base from V and 12 bases from J; bases unmatched to any gene: 11. This CDR3 is built from 14 residues. Germline V CDR1 and CDR2: SNHLY, FYNNEI. The CDR3 protein is CASSEVTQGQQTFF. Here the CDR3 DNA reads TGTGCCAGCAGTGAAGTAACCCAGGGACAGCAGACTTTCTTT.

The chain uses TRBV4-1 and TRBJ2-2, with D perhaps TRBD1 (6 bases). The germline V and J ends were trimmed by 1 base and 4 bases, with 13 bases remaining between them. The CDR3 contains 16 residues. Germline V gene sequence: CDR1 MGHRA, CDR2 YSYEKL. CDR3 nucleotide sequence: TGCGCCAGCAGCCAAGCGAACAGGGCGGTCACCGGGGAGCTGTTTTTT. Its translation is CASSQANRAVTGELFF.

Only a few counts were recorded for this clone. The rearrangement links TRBV7-2 to TRBJ2-3; D possibly uses TRBD1 or TRBD2 (5 bases each). Trimming removed 2 bases at V and 6 bases at J, with 18 bases between. Germline V CDR1 and CDR2: SGHTA, FQGNSA. The CDR3 has 16 residues. Here the CDR3 reads CASSLNAGSRGDTQYF. In nucleotides, the CDR3 is TGTGCCAGCAGCTTAAACGCAGGGTCCCGCGGGGATACGCAGTATTTT.